These 20 T cell receptor beta chains came from one sample sequenced in a study of human T cells and chemical hapten exposure. Described time point: patch test 1, 2 weeks after DPC sensitization. Indicated treatment: therapeutic diphenylcyclopropenone sensitization with weekly scalp DPC. TCRdb reprocessed the RACE reads with MiXCR, giving one entry per CDR3 protein. The table lists under 85,000 distinct CDR3 sequences, around a tenth of them singletons. The specimen comprised whole blood, sampled in connection with sensitization to the hapten diphenylcyclopropenone (DPC). The receptors originated from a woman in her forties or fifties with alopecia areata. Some clones in this sample may be carry-over from other donors' samples.

The genes are TRBV9 and TRBJ2-2; maybe TRBD2 (6 bases). V was clipped by 4 bases and J by 7 bases, with 14 bases between them. Germline values: CDR1 SGDLS, CDR2 YYNGEE. The CDR3 loop spans 14 amino acids. In DNA form, the CDR3 reads TGTGCCAGCAGCCGGACTACCCAATTCGGGGAGCTGTTTTTT. Translating it yields CASSRTTQFGELFF.

The CDR3 loop reads CASSGGWTGGTPQHF. The DNA of the CDR3 is TGTGCCAGCAGCGGAGGCTGGACAGGGGGCACGCCCCAGCATTTT. The J gene is TRBJ1-5, the V gene TRBV6-1, with 11 bases fitting TRBD1. Germline lookup yields CDR1 MNHNS and CDR2 SASEGT. The ends lost 6 bases at V and 9 bases at J; junction bases unmatched: 10. The CDR3 extends over 15 amino acids.

The sample holds a few counts of this clonotype. The chain uses TRBV4-3 and TRBJ2-1, with TRBD2 as a possible D gene (5 bases). The CDR3 is 15 residues long. The germline V gene encodes CDR1 LGHNA and CDR2 YSLEER. The V gene lost 6 bases and the J gene lost 7 bases, with 19 bases spanning the gap. The CDR3 DNA reads as TGCGCCAGCAGTCGAGAAGCTGTAAGAGGGAATGAGCAGTTCTTC. Its protein is CASSREAVRGNEQFF.

This clonotype has a count of ten or more. The CDR3 protein is CASSPPPTSKEQFF. CDR3 DNA: TGTGCCAGCAGCCCACCTCCGACTAGCAAGGAGCAGTTCTTC. The genes are TRBV11-2 and TRBJ2-1, with 7 positions matching TRBD2. There are 14 residues in the CDR3. V lost 5 bases and J lost 10; bases outside the gene matches: 11. Germline lookup yields CDR1 SGHAT and CDR2 FQNNGV.

The table lists this clonotype with many counts. The chain employs TRBV7-3 and TRBJ2-2, with a possible D match to TRBD1 (7 bases). Germline V CDR1 and CDR2: SGHTA, FQGTGA. The V and J ends lost 5 bases and 2 bases respectively, with 12 bases between them. This CDR3 is built from 15 residues. Here the CDR3 DNA reads TGTGCCAGCAGCCCGGGGGACAGAAACACCGGGGAGCTGTTTTTT. Its translation: CASSPGDRNTGELFF. The full variable domain, completed using reference TRBV7-3 and TRBJ2-2, is GAGVSQTPSNKVTEKGKYVELRCDPISGHTALYWYRQSLGQGPEFLIYFQGTGAADDSGLPNDRFFAVRPEGSVSTLKIQRTERGDSAVYLCASSPGDRNTGELFFGEGSRLTVL.

The chain links TRBV27 to TRBJ1-3, with a weak D call TRBD1 (5 bases). V dropped 5 bases and J dropped 0 bases, with 14 bases sitting between them. The CDR3 has 16 amino acids. Germline V gives CDR1 MNHEY, CDR2 SMNVEV (reference sequence). The chain's CDR3 is CASSTAGGRSGNTIYF. CDR3 sequence (DNA): TGTGCCAGCAGTACAGCGGGGGGTCGCTCTGGAAACACCATATATTTT.

As to this clonotype: The conserved phenylalanine or tryptophan normally closing the CDR3 is absent here, so this likely arose from a read error. This chain joins TRBV7-2 and TRBJ1-3, with 9 bases identical to TRBD1. CDR3 length: 15 residues. The germline V gene encodes CDR1 SGHTA and CDR2 FQGNSA. V lost 5 bases and J lost 0; bases outside the gene matches: 2. The CDR3 loop reads CASSQDRGSGNTIYL. CDR3 DNA: TGTGCCAGCAGCCAGGACAGGGGCTCTGGAAACACCATATATTTA.

The chain combines TRBV12-3 or TRBV12-4 with TRBJ2-2; the D gene could be TRBD1 or TRBD2 (5 bases each). With 7 bases removed from V and 7 bases from J, the gap between germline ends came to 16 bases. The CDR3 covers 14 residues. Written as DNA, the CDR3 is TGTGCCAGCATCGTTAGCGACAGTATCGGGGAGCTGTTTTTT. Its protein is CASIVSDSIGELFF.

This clonotype was picked up a small number of times. The junction departs from the called germline gene at one end, perhaps through a read error. V gene TRBV13 combines with J gene TRBJ1-2; D is perhaps TRBD1 (5 bases). The germline V gene encodes CDR1 PRHDT and CDR2 FYEKMQ (reference sequence). The CDR3 runs to 14 residues. This CDR3 reads CASSLGTANYGYTF. DNA for the CDR3: TGTGCCAGCAGCCTAGGGACGGCTAACTATGGCTACACCTTC.

V and J are TRBV7-6 and TRBJ1-1; D not resolved. Trimming stripped 8 bases from V and 1 base from J, with 11 bases between. The germline gives CDR1 SGHVS, CDR2 FNYEAQ. CDR3 size: 13 residues. CDR3 sequence: CASASQENTEAFF. The CDR3 coding sequence is TGTGCCAGCGCGTCGCAGGAGAACACTGAAGCTTTCTTT. Looking up the rest from reference TRBV7-6 and TRBJ1-1 gives the full variable domain: GAGVSQSPRYKVTKRGQDVALRCDPISGHVSLYWYRQALGQGPEFLTYFNYEAQQDKSGLPNDRFSAERPEGSISTLTIQRTEQRDSAMYRCASASQENTEAFFGQGTRLTVV.

The chain has TRBV5-4 and TRBJ2-1; 9 bases agree with TRBD2. The J segment lost 7 bases and the V segment lost 6 bases, leaving 11 bases of the junction unmatched. CDR1 SGHNT and CDR2 YYREEE come from the germline V gene (reference sequence). CDR3 length: 15 residues. The CDR3 DNA is TGTGCCAGCACCAGAAGAGAGGGACTAGCAAATGAGCAGTTCTTC. Translating gives CASTRREGLANEQFF.

This chain joins TRBV11-3 and TRBJ1-1, with TRBD1 as a possible D gene (5 bases). Germline-derived CDR1 and CDR2 are SGHNT and YENEEA. V gave up 4 bases and J gave up 4 bases, with 10 bases separating them. This CDR3 is built from 13 residues. CDR3 sequence (DNA): TGTGCCAGCAGCTCTCCGGGGGTCACTGAAGCTTTCTTT. Encoded protein: CASSSPGVTEAFF.

This chain uses TRBV27 with TRBJ1-6, with no clear D. With 5 bases removed from V and 7 bases from J, the gap between germline ends came to 15 bases. The germline V gene has CDR1 MNHEY and CDR2 SMNVEV (reference sequence). This CDR3 comprises 15 residues. CDR3 residues: CASSPPGRRNSPLHF. The CDR3 region has the DNA TGTGCCAGCAGTCCTCCGGGCAGACGGAATTCACCCCTCCACTTT.

This clonotype was observed a few times. CDR3 sequence: CASSRGQRETQYF. The CDR3, as DNA: TGTGCCAGCAGCCGTGGTCAGAGGGAGACCCAGTACTTC. This chain links TRBV7-2 with TRBJ2-5, with D unclear. The germline gives CDR1 SGHTA, CDR2 FQGNSA. This CDR3 contains 13 residues. V was clipped by 5 bases and J by 5 bases, with 12 bases between them.

This clonotype was seen more than once but under ten times. The chain links TRBV18 to TRBJ2-7, with 7 bases lining up with TRBD1. The CDR3 sequence is 13 residues long. The V gene's germline CDR1 is KGHSH and CDR2 LQKENI. V shed 6 bases and J 5 bases; nucleotides not matched to a gene: 7. CDR3 nucleotides: TGTGCCAGCTCCTCGTCGCAGGGGGACGAGCAGTACTTC. Translated, it gives CASSSSQGDEQYF.

The chain is built from TRBV7-6 and TRBJ2-1; 14 bases map to TRBD2. Germline assignment: CDR1 SGHVS and CDR2 FNYEAQ. The CDR3 length is 18 residues. The V and J ends lost 5 bases and 0 bases, in that order; junction bases with no gene match: 6. The CDR3 region is CASSLTGTSGSSYNEQFF. CDR3 DNA: TGTGCCAGCAGCCTAACCGGGACTAGCGGGAGCTCCTACAATGAGCAGTTCTTC.

V is TRBV29-1 and J is TRBJ2-5, with TRBD2 matching 16 bases. There are 19 residues in the CDR3. The V gene end was trimmed by 1 base and the J gene end by 1 base; junction bases not matched to a gene: 9. The V gene's germline CDR1 is SQVTM and CDR2 ANQGSEA. The chain's CDR3 is CSVEARGLAGGPIQETQYF. The CDR3 DNA is TGCAGCGTTGAAGCCCGGGGACTAGCGGGAGGGCCGATCCAAGAGACCCAGTACTTC.

This clonotype was picked up many times. The rearrangement links TRBV7-8 to TRBJ1-1; D possibly corresponds to TRBD1 (5 bases). CDR1 is SGHVS and CDR2 is FQNEAQ in the germline V gene. V lost 2 bases to trimming and J lost 2 bases, with 6 bases between them. CDR3 length: 13 amino acids. The CDR3 region is CASSLRDNTEAFF. DNA for the CDR3: TGTGCCAGCAGCTTACGGGACAACACTGAAGCTTTCTTT.

The V call is TRBV12-3 or TRBV12-4, the J call TRBJ2-5; TRBD1 is a possible D gene (6 bases). Trimming cost V 10 bases and J 0 bases, with 9 bases left between them. The CDR3 length is 12 residues. The CDR3 spells CATNRDQETQYF. DNA for the CDR3: TGTGCCACAAACAGGGACCAAGAGACCCAGTACTTC.

This clonotype was counted only a few times. This chain links TRBV3-1 with TRBJ1-2; D is undetermined. Trimming left V 4 bases short and J 0 bases short, with 12 bases between. CDR1 is LGHDT, CDR2 YNNKEL, per germline (reference sequence). This CDR3 region has 15 residues. CDR3 protein: CASSPRGNTNYGYTF. DNA of the CDR3: TGTGCCAGCAGCCCTCGTGGAAACACTAACTATGGCTACACCTTC. The full variable domain, with the rest looked up from reference TRBV3-1 and TRBJ1-2, is DTAVSQTPKYLVTQMGNDKSIKCEQNLGHDTMYWYKQDSKKFLKIMFSYNNKELIINETVPNRFSPKSPDKAHLNLHINSLELGDSAVYFCASSPRGNTNYGYTFGSGTRLTVV.